This T cell receptor beta chain was obtained from a study of blood T cell repertoires in COVID-19. Study-level background: Acute-phase and convalescent COVID-19 samples originated in the United States, Italy and Spain. Sources were T cells, B-cell-depleted T cells, or PBMCs; the material itself was cDNA or gDNA.

CDR3 length equals 15 residues. The trim removed 3 bases at V and 4 bases at J, leaving 5 bases unmatched. Germline V gene sequence: CDR1 MNHEY, CDR2 SMNVEV (reference sequence). Per the original methods: From reference gene primer amplification, estimates of nucleated cell counts were derived. Assay: immunoSEQ multiplex PCR; the TCRdb copy retains only in-frame clones and omits some. The D gene and trimming were derived from the DNA, and the V and J assignments and clone size from that table. This sample carries around 12,000 clones, 88% of them seen once, and the ten largest clones take approximately 2.5%.

The clonotype originates from a human donor in a cohort sampled during active COVID-19. Material for sequencing was peripheral blood. The chain links TRBV27 to TRBJ1-2; TRBD1 matches at 10 bases. This CDR3 reads CASSFWTGGAYGYTF. DNA of the CDR3: TGTGCCAGCAGTTTTTGGACAGGGGGGGCCTATGGCTACACCTTC.